The TCR beta chain described here comes from a study of early T cells in non-severe SARS-CoV-2 infection. Across the whole study: With bulk RNA from unsorted whole blood as input, sequencing yielded unpaired chains.

Molecules of cDNA were individually given unique molecular identifiers that were attached to them. TCRdb ran MiXCR on the 5' RACE reads and lists one entry per CDR3 protein. The data show around 77,000 distinct CDR3 sequences, with roughly 15% seen just once and about 4% held by the top ten. This clonotype was observed a few times. The J segment lost 0 bases and the V segment lost 7 bases, leaving 8 bases of the junction unmatched. This CDR3 contains 16 residues. The receptor was derived from an adult who was a healthcare worker with PCR-confirmed SARS-CoV-2 infection or an uninfected control (not recorded which). The gene calls are TRBV12-3 or TRBV12-4 and TRBJ2-4; 8 positions agree with TRBD1. The source material was whole blood, sampled at baseline. The CDR3 nucleotides read TGTGCCAGCACCAGGACAGGGAACCTAGCCAAAAACATTCAGTACTTC. This sequence encodes CASTRTGNLAKNIQYF.